Listed below are T cell receptor beta chains from one sample, sequenced in a study of cytomegalovirus exposure and HLA in healthy donors. Profiled with immunoSEQ multiplex PCR; TCRdb holds only in-frame clones, not every one. The table includes 140,000 to 150,000 clones, around 80% detected once. Input material: PBMCs. These receptors were obtained from a woman in her 40s in good health and CMV-seropositive. Each CDR3 is given with its conserved first and last residue. A D gene is named only where the DNA matches it firmly. Expanded clones are given a class, and other clones once, few, many or no size at all.

D gene	clone size	J gene	V gene	CDR3 protein
TRBD2	.	TRBJ2-7	TRBV27	CASSTGLAGQVYEQYF
TRBD2	.	TRBJ2-3	TRBV11-2	CASSLTSGNTQYF
.	.	TRBJ1-1	TRBV6-5	CASALQGPHTEAFF
TRBD1	once	TRBJ1-1	TRBV5-5	CASSLGDRVVAEAFF
.	.	.	TRBV5-6	CASSLDYEQYF
.	.	TRBJ2-5	TRBV7-8	CASSAAEWETQYF
TRBD1	.	.	TRBV5-1	CASSIEAGTGTEQYF
.	few	TRBJ1-3	TRBV28	CASTTPLTGNTIYF
TRBD1	.	TRBJ1-5	TRBV6-1	CAGSSGQGAVQPQHF
TRBD1	.	TRBJ2-2	TRBV11-2	CASSRQGAGTGELFF
TRBD1	once	TRBJ1-3	TRBV5-1	CASSLGTAGNTIYF
TRBD1	once	.	TRBV7-9	CASSPPFGQGLGEQYF
TRBD1	.	TRBJ1-3	TRBV7-2	CASSPEGANTIYF
.	.	TRBJ2-3	TRBV19	CASSPSRGSRNTDTQYF
.	.	TRBJ1-3	TRBV6-5	CASRDRRDITIYF
.	.	TRBJ2-2	TRBV29-1	CSVTKDRMGTGELFF
.	once	TRBJ2-3	TRBV7-9	CASSSLGTVAGTQYF
TRBD1	.	TRBJ2-5	TRBV7-8	CASSLGTGRGQETQYF
TRBD1	.	TRBJ1-2	TRBV6-5	CASSVQGDRGYTF
.	few	TRBJ1-5	TRBV19	CASKVTENQPQHF
.	.	TRBJ2-3	TRBV28	CASSLFRGSDTDTQYF
.	.	TRBJ2-3	TRBV27	CASRSLADTQYF
.	.	TRBJ2-7	TRBV7-9	CSSTSAGYEQYF
TRBD1	few	TRBJ1-4	TRBV5-5	CASSRVYRDRVVTNEKLFF
.	once	TRBJ2-7	TRBV28	CASSFSWAREQYF
.	.	TRBJ1-4	TRBV28	CASSSERELKEKLFF
.	.	TRBJ2-5	TRBV28	CASSLYRGAPGETQYF
.	.	TRBJ2-7	TRBV28	CASSLSQGTYEQYF
.	.	TRBJ1-2	TRBV28	CASSIPFRVGYGYTF
.	.	TRBJ1-2	TRBV28	CASTPTGGRFSMTNYGYTF
.	.	TRBJ1-3	TRBV9	CASSTRESSGNTIYF
.	.	TRBJ2-7	TRBV27	CASSLSVYEQYF
TRBD1	.	TRBJ1-1	TRBV18	CASSPVIGQGRNTEAFF
.	.	TRBJ1-2	TRBV6-4	CASSPTNKGFYGYTF
.	.	TRBJ1-1	TRBV29-1	CSVITRTAMNTEAFF
TRBD2	.	TRBJ2-6	TRBV5-1	CASSSPTSGKRSSGANVLTF
TRBD2	.	TRBJ2-3	TRBV28	CASSKNRSGGGTDTQYF
TRBD2	.	TRBJ2-7	TRBV2	CASSVETSGLSYEQYF
.	.	TRBJ1-6	TRBV7-2	CASSLAPTAPLHF
TRBD1	.	TRBJ2-7	TRBV4-1	CASSQDGTVALEQYF
.	few	TRBJ2-7	TRBV7-2	CASSQFRAYEQYF
TRBD2	once	TRBJ2-1	TRBV27	CASGTSEVVQSLEQFF
.	once	TRBJ2-7	TRBV4-3	CASSQDLIHEQYF
.	.	TRBJ1-6	TRBV19	CASSMQGSYNSPLHF
TRBD2	.	TRBJ2-7	TRBV2	CASRTSGGHPYEQYF
.	.	TRBJ2-7	TRBV19	CASSIPGQGSREQYF
.	.	TRBJ2-1	TRBV6-4	CASSDEPGRFGEQFF
TRBD1	.	TRBJ1-5	TRBV19	CATVGTGGNQPQHF
.	.	TRBJ2-5	TRBV6-5	CASSGTYQETQYF
TRBD1	.	TRBJ2-3	TRBV5-1	CASSRSGQGAVDTQYF
.	.	TRBJ2-1	TRBV6-1	CAMERGDSYNEQFF
.	.	TRBJ2-2	TRBV7-9	CSSSPYTGELFF
.	.	TRBJ1-1	TRBV27	CASSTGWGDTEAFF
TRBD1	.	TRBJ2-3	TRBV5-5	CASSPGTGLAGRDTQYF
TRBD1	few	TRBJ1-3	TRBV11-2	CASSLGQGSGNTIYF